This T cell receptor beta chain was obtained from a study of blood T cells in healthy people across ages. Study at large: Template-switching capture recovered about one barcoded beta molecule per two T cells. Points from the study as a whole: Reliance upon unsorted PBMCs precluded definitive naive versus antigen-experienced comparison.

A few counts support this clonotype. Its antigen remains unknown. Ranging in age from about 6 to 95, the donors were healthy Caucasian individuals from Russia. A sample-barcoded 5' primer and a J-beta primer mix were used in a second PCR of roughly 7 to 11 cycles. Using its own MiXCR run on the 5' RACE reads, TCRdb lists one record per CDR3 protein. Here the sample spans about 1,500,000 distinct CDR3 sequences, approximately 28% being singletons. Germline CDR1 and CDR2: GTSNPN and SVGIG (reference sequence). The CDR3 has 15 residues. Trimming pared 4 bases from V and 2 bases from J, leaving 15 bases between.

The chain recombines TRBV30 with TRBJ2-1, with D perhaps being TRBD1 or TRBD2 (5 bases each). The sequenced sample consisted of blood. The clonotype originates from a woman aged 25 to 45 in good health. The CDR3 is CAWIRDLTTYNEQFF. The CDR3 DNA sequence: TGTGCCTGGATCCGGGACCTCACTACCTACAATGAGCAGTTCTTC.